These 28 T cell receptor beta chains originate from one sample sequenced in a study of CD8 T cells in Susac syndrome. Roughly 0.5 to 1 ug RNA was reverse transcribed with random hexamers. TCRdb used MiXCR to reprocess the immunoSEQ multiplex PCR reads, holding one entry per CDR3 protein. The sample shows tens of thousands of distinct CDR3 sequences, 96% of them seen only once. Input material: CD4+ T cells from PBMCs. These receptors were taken from a human donor with multiple sclerosis.

The chain couples TRBV7-2 to TRBJ2-6; 7 bases line up with TRBD1. CDR1 is SGHTA and CDR2 is FQGNSA in the germline V gene. The V gene end was trimmed by 0 bases and the J gene end by 10 bases; junction bases not matched to a gene: 6. The CDR3 sequence is 15 residues long. CDR3 protein: CASSLALGGVNVLTF. As DNA, the CDR3 is TGTGCCAGCAGCTTAGCGTTAGGGGGCGTTAACGTCCTGACTTTC.

The chain couples TRBV5-1 to TRBJ2-2; D may match TRBD1 or TRBD2 (5 bases each). This CDR3 is 14 amino acids long. Germline assignment: CDR1 SGHRS and CDR2 YFSETQ. Between the trimmed V and J ends, which lost 0 bases and 10 bases, there was a span of 13 bases. The CDR3 sequence: CASSLAGRGEELFF. The CDR3 bases are TGCGCCAGCAGCTTGGCGGGGCGTGGCGAGGAGCTGTTTTTT.

The chain uses TRBV2 and TRBJ2-1; D not resolved. The CDR3 is 15 residues long. Germline lookup yields CDR1 SNHLY and CDR2 FYNNEI. Between the trimmed V and J ends, which lost 1 base and 0 bases, there was a span of 7 bases. The CDR3 reads CASSEGRSSYNEQFF. DNA for the CDR3: TGTGCCAGCAGTGAAGGCAGGAGCTCCTACAATGAGCAGTTCTTC. Variable domain in full (rest from reference TRBV2 and TRBJ2-1): EPEVTQTPSHQVTQMGQEVILRCVPISNHLYFYWYRQILGQKVEFLVSFYNNEISEKSEIFDDQFSVERPDGSNFTLKIRSTKLEDSAMYFCASSEGRSSYNEQFFGPGTRLTVL.

V gene TRBV5-1 combines with J gene TRBJ2-1; the D is unclear. Germline CDR1 reads SGHRS; CDR2 reads YFSETQ. The CDR3 is made up of 14 amino acids. Deletions cut 6 bases from V and 5 bases from J, with 15 bases between. CDR3: CASTKGTKNNEQFF. In nucleotides, the CDR3 is TGCGCCAGCACAAAGGGTACCAAAAACAATGAGCAGTTCTTC.

The chain employs TRBV5-4 and TRBJ1-1; a weak D match, TRBD1 (6 bases). The CDR3 runs to 13 residues. Germline V gene lookup returns CDR1 SGHNT and CDR2 YYREEE (reference sequence). With 3 bases removed from V and 1 base from J, the gap between germline ends came to 7 bases. The CDR3 spells CASSSTGNTEAFF. Written as DNA, the CDR3 is TGTGCCAGCAGCTCGACAGGGAACACTGAAGCTTTCTTT.

The chain is built from TRBV20-1 and TRBJ2-2; a weak D match, TRBD1 (5 bases). This CDR3 is 15 amino acids long. Germline V gives CDR1 DFQATT, CDR2 SNEGSKA (reference sequence). With 8 bases removed from V and 1 base from J, the gap between germline ends came to 17 bases. The CDR3 is CSLRRGSQNTGELFF. The CDR3, as DNA: TGCAGTCTCCGTAGGGGTTCACAGAACACCGGGGAGCTGTTTTTT.

This clonotype was detected only once. The gene calls are TRBV6-2 or TRBV6-3 and TRBJ2-1; TRBD1 agrees at 8 bases. Germline CDR1 MNHEY, CDR2 SVGEGT. V lost 2 bases, J lost 2 bases, and 5 bases stayed unmatched. The CDR3 spans 16 residues. CDR3 sequence: CASSYPLQGAYNEQFF. The CDR3, as DNA: TGTGCCAGCAGTTACCCTTTACAGGGGGCCTACAATGAGCAGTTCTTC.

J is TRBJ2-1 and V is TRBV5-1, with a possible D match to TRBD2 (5 bases). The V gene's germline CDR1 is SGHRS and CDR2 YFSETQ. The V end was cut by 5 bases, the J end by 6 bases, with 12 bases between. The CDR3 is 13 amino acids. CDR3: CASRLELGNEQFF. CDR3 nucleotide sequence: TGCGCCAGCAGACTAGAACTCGGCAATGAGCAGTTCTTC. Based on the CDR3 plus reference TRBV5-1 and TRBJ2-1, the full variable domain is KAGVTQTPRYLIKTRGQQVTLSCSPISGHRSVSWYQQTPGQGLQFLFEYFSETQRNKGNFPGRFSGRQFSNSRSEMNVSTLELGDSALYLCASRLELGNEQFFGPGTRLTVL.

The chain joins TRBV3-1 to TRBJ1-2; D might be TRBD1 (5 bases). Germline V lookup: CDR1 LGHDT, CDR2 YNNKEL (reference sequence). CDR3 size: 13 residues. Trimming shortened V by 6 bases and J by 8 bases, and 16 bases separated the two germline ends. The CDR3 region is CASRAGERGGYTF. The DNA of the CDR3 is TGTGCCAGCAGGGCAGGTGAGAGGGGCGGCTACACCTTC.

This chain joins TRBV7-9 and TRBJ1-2; D perhaps matches TRBD1 (5 bases). The CDR3 contains 14 residues. Germline V gene sequence: CDR1 SEHNR, CDR2 FQNEAQ (reference sequence). Deletions cut 0 bases from V and 3 bases from J, with 8 bases between. CDR3 in DNA: TGTGCCAGCAGCTTAGCGAGGGGTGACTATGGCTACACCTTC. Amino acid sequence: CASSLARGDYGYTF.

The chain combines TRBV7-9 with TRBJ1-1; 7 nucleotides match TRBD1. This CDR3 contains 13 residues. The junction had 5 bases not matched to a gene; V was cut back by 0 bases and J by 10 bases. CDR1 and CDR2 (germline): SEHNR, FQNEAQ (reference sequence). The CDR3, as DNA: TGTGCCAGCAGCTTAGCCCGACAGGGTTCAGCTTTCTTT. This gives the protein CASSLARQGSAFF.

This CDR3 is CASSFGGMRTEAFF. CDR3 in DNA: TGTGCCAGCAGTTTTGGAGGAATGCGGACTGAAGCTTTCTTT. This chain links TRBV12-3 or TRBV12-4 with TRBJ1-1; unclear D gene. Between the trimmed V and J ends, which lost 3 bases and 5 bases, there was a span of 13 bases. This CDR3 contains 14 residues.

The chain is built from TRBV12-3 or TRBV12-4 and TRBJ1-1; no definite D call. The ends were cut back, 4 bases at V and 4 bases at J, with 10 bases in the middle. The CDR3 is 13 residues long. The CDR3 region is CASSSALPTEAFF. The DNA for the CDR3 is TGTGCCAGCAGTTCCGCCCTACCCACTGAAGCTTTCTTT.

The CDR3 nucleotides read TGTGCCAGCAGTGAAGTGACTAGCTCGGGGCAAGAGACCCAGTACTTC. Protein sequence: CASSEVTSSGQETQYF. The genes are TRBV6-1 and TRBJ2-5, with TRBD2 matching over 7 bases. The germline CDR1 and CDR2 sequences are MNHNS and SASEGT. The V gene end was trimmed by 1 base and the J gene end by 2 bases; junction bases not matched to a gene: 7. The CDR3 covers 16 residues.

V is TRBV11-3 and J is TRBJ2-3; 8 positions agree with TRBD1. There are 15 residues in the CDR3. Trimming removed 5 bases from V and 7 bases from J; junction bases left unmatched: 11. The germline V gene has CDR1 SGHNT and CDR2 YENEEA. The CDR3 protein is CASSPRTGWVNTQYF. Written as DNA, the CDR3 is TGTGCCAGCAGCCCCCGGACAGGGTGGGTGAATACGCAGTATTTT.

The rearrangement links TRBV12-3 or TRBV12-4 to TRBJ2-1, with D unclear. The CDR3 totals 16 residues. Trimming stripped 0 bases from V and 12 bases from J, with 21 bases between. The CDR3 protein is CASSLAQDGPGMGQFF. The DNA of the CDR3 is TGTGCCAGCAGTTTAGCCCAGGACGGTCCGGGTATGGGGCAGTTCTTC.

V gene TRBV6-1 combines with J gene TRBJ2-3, with D unclear. V dropped 4 bases and J dropped 6 bases, with 11 bases sitting between them. Per the germline V gene, CDR1 is MNHNS and CDR2 is SASEGT. This CDR3 has 13 residues. This CDR3 is CASSGVASDTQYF. The CDR3 nucleotides are TGTGCCAGCAGTGGAGTGGCGTCGGATACGCAGTATTTT.

In its sample, this clonotype was seen once. V and J are TRBV5-1 and TRBJ2-5, with D hard to call. This CDR3 comprises 11 residues. Trimming shortened V by 3 bases and J by 5 bases, and 5 bases separated the two germline ends. The germline V gene encodes CDR1 SGHRS and CDR2 YFSETQ. CDR3 amino acids: CASSYPETQYF. Written as DNA, the CDR3 is TGCGCCAGCAGCTACCCGGAGACCCAGTACTTC.

The rearrangement links TRBV18 to TRBJ2-7, with D possibly matching TRBD1 (6 bases). This CDR3 contains 15 residues. V dropped 0 bases and J dropped 7 bases, with 16 bases sitting between them. Germline V gene sequence: CDR1 KGHSH, CDR2 LQKENI. The CDR3 reads CASSPPAGVPGEQYF. Written as DNA, the CDR3 is TGTGCCAGCTCACCACCGGCAGGGGTGCCAGGGGAGCAGTACTTC.

The chain links TRBV29-1 to TRBJ2-1; 8 bases agree with TRBD2. The germline gives CDR1 SQVTM, CDR2 ANQGSEA. The ends lost 3 bases at V and 2 bases at J; junction bases unmatched: 6. The CDR3 has 15 amino acids. CDR3 DNA sequence: TGCAGCGTTGAGAACCAGCGGGGGCCCTACAATGAGCAGTTCTTC. Its translation is CSVENQRGPYNEQFF.

In its sample, this clonotype was seen once. This chain links TRBV5-1 with TRBJ2-7, with a tentative D call TRBD1 (6 bases). V was clipped by 0 bases and J by 0 bases, with 7 bases between them. Germline V CDR1 and CDR2: SGHRS, YFSETQ. The CDR3 loop spans 14 amino acids. The CDR3 DNA is TGCGCCAGCAGCTTGGAGGGACACTCCTACGAGCAGTACTTC. Its protein product is CASSLEGHSYEQYF. Together with reference TRBV5-1 and TRBJ2-7, the CDR3 gives the full variable domain: KAGVTQTPRYLIKTRGQQVTLSCSPISGHRSVSWYQQTPGQGLQFLFEYFSETQRNKGNFPGRFSGRQFSNSRSEMNVSTLELGDSALYLCASSLEGHSYEQYFGPGTRLTVT.

The J gene is TRBJ2-3, the V gene TRBV10-3; 7 bases fit TRBD2. The CDR3 is made up of 16 amino acids. Looked up from germline, CDR1 is ENHRY and CDR2 is SYGVKD. The trim removed 4 bases at V and 4 bases at J, leaving 11 bases unmatched. CDR3 DNA sequence: TGTGCCATCAGTGGTGGCGGGGCCGCGGGGGCAGATACGCAGTATTTT. The encoded protein is CAISGGGAAGADTQYF.

The rearrangement uses TRBV27 and TRBJ2-3; TRBD2 matches at 7 bases. Germline trimming cut 5 bases from V and 4 bases from J; bases unmatched to any gene: 6. The CDR3 loop spans 14 amino acids. Looked up from germline, CDR1 is MNHEY and CDR2 is SMNVEV (reference sequence). The CDR3 protein is CASSAWGGSDTQYF. As DNA, the CDR3 is TGTGCCAGCAGTGCCTGGGGGGGGTCAGATACGCAGTATTTT.

This chain links TRBV7-2 with TRBJ2-1; no firm D call. The germline V and J ends were trimmed by 0 bases and 6 bases, with 0 bases remaining between them. The CDR3 totals 11 residues. The germline V gene encodes CDR1 SGHTA and CDR2 FQGNSA. CDR3 sequence: CASSLANEQFF. The CDR3 DNA reads TGTGCCAGCAGCTTAGCCAATGAGCAGTTCTTC.

J is TRBJ2-1 and V is TRBV28, with TRBD1 as a possible D gene (6 bases). Trimming cost V 4 bases and J 5 bases, with 15 bases left between them. The germline CDR1 and CDR2 sequences are MDHEN and SYDVKM. This CDR3 is 15 amino acids long. CDR3 nucleotide sequence: TGTGCCAGCAGTTCCTCGGGACACGGTGACAATGAGCAGTTCTTC. Translation gives CASSSSGHGDNEQFF.

This clonotype was counted a single time. The J gene is TRBJ2-5, the V gene TRBV5-6; 8 bases map to TRBD1. This CDR3 has 13 residues. The V and J ends lost 3 bases and 4 bases, in that order; junction bases with no gene match: 2. Germline assignment: CDR1 SGHDT and CDR2 YYEEEE. CDR3 nucleotide sequence: TGTGCCAGCAGCTGGGACAGGAGAGAGACCCAGTACTTC. Translation: CASSWDRRETQYF.

This sequence joins TRBV6-5 and TRBJ2-5; 14 positions match TRBD2. With V trimmed by 0 bases and J by 5 bases, 5 bases remained unmatched. Germline CDR1 MNHEY, CDR2 SVGAGI. CDR3 length: 17 residues. DNA for the CDR3: TGTGCCAGCAGTTACTCGGGGACTAGCGGGGGCCAGGAGACCCAGTACTTC. Protein product: CASSYSGTSGGQETQYF.

This clonotype was counted between two and nine times. The J gene is TRBJ2-7, the V gene TRBV11-3; no definite D call. V gave up 0 bases and J gave up 3 bases, with 3 bases separating them. The CDR3 spans 12 residues. Germline values: CDR1 SGHNT, CDR2 YENEEA. CDR3 amino acids: CASSLEGYEQYF. CDR3 sequence (DNA): TGTGCCAGCAGCTTAGAGGGCTACGAGCAGTACTTC.